A single sample is the source of the 7 T cell receptor beta chains below, sequenced in a study of T cell changes during pregnancy in multiple sclerosis. Sequencing used immunoSEQ multiplex PCR; TCRdb keeps in-frame clones, though not all of them. Here the sample spans some 52,000 clones, approximately 90% being singletons. The source material was CD4+ T cells from peripheral blood mononuclear cells, sampled before pregnancy. These receptors all come from a female donor with multiple sclerosis, enrolled in a pregnancy study.

Here the CDR3 reads CASSWTLLGQSNYEQYF. The CDR3, as DNA: TGTGCCAGCAGTTGGACCCTACTGGGGCAGTCAAACTACGAGCAGTACTTC. This chain joins TRBV28 and TRBJ2-7, with a weak D call TRBD1 (5 bases). The CDR3 sequence is 17 residues long. Between the trimmed V and J ends, which lost 4 bases and 3 bases, there was a span of 22 bases. CDR1 and CDR2 (germline): MDHEN, SYDVKM.

The chain recombines TRBV19 with TRBJ1-1, with D unclear. CDR1 is LNHDA and CDR2 is SQIVND in the germline V gene (reference sequence). The V and J ends lost 3 bases and 4 bases respectively, with 9 bases between them. The CDR3 is made up of 13 amino acids. CDR3 DNA sequence: TGTGCCAGTAGTATTGAGGTCGGCACTGAAGCTTTCTTT. It is translated as CASSIEVGTEAFF.

V gene TRBV9 combines with J gene TRBJ2-1; D call uncertain. Between the trimmed V and J ends, which lost 2 bases and 3 bases, there was a span of 6 bases. CDR3 length equals 13 residues. Per germline, CDR1 SGDLS and CDR2 YYNGEE. This chain's CDR3 is CASSVDFYNEQFF. CDR3 coding DNA: TGTGCCAGCAGCGTTGACTTCTACAATGAGCAGTTCTTC. The variable domain in full, completed from reference TRBV9 and TRBJ2-1, reads DSGVTQTPKHLITATGQRVTLRCSPRSGDLSVYWYQQSLDQGLQFLIQYYNGEERAKGNILERFSAQQFPDLHSELNLSSLELGDSALYFCASSVDFYNEQFFGPGTRLTVL.

The chain combines TRBV28 with TRBJ2-7; 10 bases line up with TRBD2. This CDR3 region has 15 residues. Germline CDR1 is MDHEN and CDR2 is SYDVKM. V lost 6 bases to trimming and J lost 4 bases; unmatched junction nucleotides: 9. The chain's CDR3 is CASSPSGRARYEQYF. CDR3 nucleotide sequence: TGTGCCAGCAGCCCGAGCGGGAGGGCCAGATACGAGCAGTACTTC.

V is TRBV28 and J is TRBJ1-2, with D perhaps matching TRBD1 (5 bases). V was cut by 7 bases and J by 8 bases, with 17 bases left in between. The CDR3 is 13 amino acids. Per the germline V gene, CDR1 is MDHEN and CDR2 is SYDVKM. The CDR3 coding sequence is TGTGCCAGCATTCCTGGAGGGGCCTGGGGCTACACCTTC. This sequence encodes CASIPGGAWGYTF.

J is TRBJ1-2 and V is TRBV4-1; D not certain. V gave up 3 bases and J gave up 7 bases, with 24 bases separating them. Germline V gene sequence: CDR1 MGHRA, CDR2 YSYEKL. This CDR3 spans 17 amino acids. In DNA, the CDR3 is TGCGCCAGCAGCCACCTCCCTGCGGTCAAGGAAGTTTCTGGCTACACCTTC. This gives the protein CASSHLPAVKEVSGYTF.

The V gene is TRBV25-1, the J gene TRBJ2-7; possibly TRBD2 for D (5 bases). Germline V gene lookup returns CDR1 MGHDK and CDR2 SYGVNS. The germline V and J ends were trimmed by 7 bases and 0 bases, with 10 bases remaining between them. The CDR3 contains 13 residues. The DNA of the CDR3 is TGTGCCAGCAAGAGGAGCGGCTCCTACGAGCAGTACTTC. It encodes CASKRSGSYEQYF.